These T cell receptor beta chains were read from a single sample in a study of blood T cells in healthy people across ages. TCRdb fed the 5' RACE reads into MiXCR, producing one record per CDR3 protein. The profile covers around 990,000 distinct CDR3 sequences, with roughly two fifths appearing a single time and around 12% taken by the ten largest. The sequenced sample consisted of blood. These receptors were collected from a man aged 18 to 35 in good health. Both conserved end residues are part of each CDR3. The order of the fields is V gene, J gene, D gene, clone size, CDR3 protein, CDR3 DNA. D genes are given only for firm matches. Clone size is shown for a subset of rows, as once, few, many or a class of expanded clone.

>TRBV28|TRBJ2-1|TRBD2|few
CASSLTTSGGANEQFF
TGTGCCAGCAGTTTAACGACTAGCGGGGGGGCCAATGAGCAGTTCTTC
>TRBV5-1|TRBJ2-1|NA|NA
CASSLAEIAHEQFF
TGCGCCAGCAGCTTGGCGGAGATAGCTCATGAGCAGTTCTTC
>TRBV9|TRBJ2-5|NA|NA
CASSVGLAQETQYF
TGTGCCAGCAGCGTAGGTCTAGCCCAAGAGACCCAGTACTTC
>TRBV6-6|TRBJ1-1|NA|NA
CASSATPGQLNTEAFF
TGTGCCAGCAGTGCAACCCCAGGACAGTTGAACACTGAAGCTTTCTTT
>TRBV20-1|TRBJ2-3|NA|NA
CSAATGDTQYF
TGCAGTGCCGCGACTGGGGATACGCAGTATTTT
>TRBV6-2/TRBV6-3|TRBJ2-1|NA|NA
CASSYSTGFSYNEQFF
TGTGCCAGCAGTTACTCGACCGGGTTCTCCTACAATGAGCAGTTCTTC
>TRBV6-1|TRBJ2-3|TRBD2|NA
CASSEGNLAGNTDTQYF
TGTGCCAGCAGTGAAGGAAACCTAGCGGGGAACACAGATACGCAGTATTTT
>TRBV4-3|TRBJ1-2|NA|NA
CASSQGGGAYGYTF
TGCGCCAGCAGCCAAGGTGGAGGCGCCTATGGCTACACCTTC
>TRBV7-3|TRBJ1-2|NA|NA
CASSLTPFIRGYTF
TGTGCCAGCAGCTTAACCCCCTTTATAAGAGGCTACACCTTC
>TRBV4-3|TRBJ2-7|NA|few
CASSQETGEGSYYEQYF
TGCGCCAGCAGCCAAGAGACGGGGGAAGGTTCATACTACGAGCAGTACTTC
>TRBV5-6|TRBJ2-1|NA|few
CASSLPGREQFF
TGTGCCAGCAGCCTCCCCGGCCGTGAGCAGTTCTTC
>TRBV27|TRBJ2-7|NA|NA
CASRGMAGSSYNEQYF
TGTGCCAGCAGAGGTATGGCGGGGAGCTCCTACAATGAGCAGTACTTC
>TRBV6-6|TRBJ1-2|NA|NA
CASSYSAANYGYTF
TGTGCCAGCAGTTACTCTGCAGCAAACTATGGCTACACCTTC
>TRBV9|TRBJ1-2|NA|few
CASSVVPGDGYTF
TGTGCCAGCAGCGTAGTACCAGGGGATGGCTACACCTTC
>TRBV6-5|TRBJ1-1|NA|NA
CASSYSSGTSVGEAFF
TGTGCCAGCAGTTACTCATCGGGAACCTCGGTAGGTGAAGCTTTCTTT
>TRBV5-1|TRBJ2-5|TRBD2|NA
CASSSIRGGKETQYF
TGCGCCAGCAGCTCCATCCGCGGGGGGAAAGAGACCCAGTACTTC
>TRBV7-3|TRBJ2-3|TRBD2|NA
CASSLSGAGGPDTQYF
TGTGCCAGCAGCTTATCGGGAGCGGGGGGGCCAGATACGCAGTATTTT
>TRBV5-4|TRBJ1-2|NA|NA
CASSSQDKAYGYTF
TGTGCCAGCAGTTCCCAGGACAAGGCCTATGGCTACACCTTC
>TRBV6-5|TRBJ1-1|NA|NA
CASSYSKSLTTEAFF
TGTGCCAGCAGTTACTCGAAAAGTTTGACCACTGAAGCTTTCTTT
>TRBV14|TRBJ1-4|TRBD1|NA
CASSQGPAGGPATNEKLFF
TGTGCCAGCAGCCAAGGCCCGGCAGGGGGCCCAGCAACTAATGAAAAACTGTTTTTT
>TRBV6-6|TRBJ2-1|NA|NA
CASSSLLTSFNEQFF
TGTGCCAGCAGTTCGCTTCTAACTAGCTTCAATGAGCAGTTCTTC
>TRBV10-3|TRBJ2-7|TRBD1|few
CAISDLQGARETRYF
TGTGCCATCAGTGATCTTCAGGGGGCTCGGGAGACCCGGTACTTC
>TRBV28|TRBJ1-2|TRBD1|few
CASSSLGTGGVYGYTF
TGTGCCAGCAGTTCACTTGGGACAGGGGGTGTGTATGGCTACACCTTC
>TRBV12-5|TRBJ2-3|TRBD2|NA
CASGLSSGGTDTQYF
TGTGCTAGTGGCCTCTCCAGCGGGGGCACAGATACGCAGTATTTT
>TRBV20-1|TRBJ2-1|TRBD2|few
CSASHLPSGGRYNEQFF
TGCAGTGCTAGCCACCTACCTAGCGGGGGGCGTTACAATGAGCAGTTCTTC
>TRBV3-1|TRBJ2-5|NA|few
CASSQGDGKTQYF
TGTGCCAGCAGCCAAGGGGACGGGAAGACCCAGTACTTC
>TRBV12-3/TRBV12-4|TRBJ1-2|NA|NA
CAIVRPGSNYGYTF
TGTGCCATCGTGAGGCCAGGAAGTAACTATGGCTACACCTTC
>TRBV7-2|TRBJ2-3|NA|NA
CASSLNDPDTQYF
TGTGCCAGCAGCTTAAATGATCCAGATACGCAGTATTTT
>TRBV20-1|TRBJ2-5|NA|NA
CSARGLPETQYF
TGCAGTGCTAGAGGTTTACCCGAGACCCAGTACTTC
>TRBV4-3|TRBJ2-7|NA|few
CASSQIDGYEQYF
TGCGCCAGCAGCCAGATCGACGGCTACGAGCAGTACTTC
>TRBV24-1|TRBJ1-1|NA|NA
CATSEGGPRGNTEAFF
TGTGCCACCAGTGAGGGAGGACCCCGGGGGAACACTGAAGCTTTCTTT
>TRBV7-7|TRBJ2-3|TRBD2|few
CASSLEIGGGATDTQYF
TGTGCTAGCAGCTTAGAGATCGGCGGGGGGGCCACAGATACGCAGTATTTT
>TRBV3-1|TRBJ2-7|NA|few
CASSQEAQIYEQYF
TGTGCCAGCAGCCAAGAGGCCCAGATCTACGAGCAGTACTTC
>TRBV20-1|TRBJ2-1|NA|NA
CSARHYSYNEQFF
TGCAGTGCTAGGCACTACTCCTACAATGAGCAGTTCTTC
>TRBV4-1|TRBJ1-2|TRBD1|NA
CASSLRTGDSLYGYTF
TGCGCCAGCAGCCTCAGGACAGGGGATTCCCTCTATGGCTACACCTTC
>TRBV12-3/TRBV12-4|TRBJ1-6|TRBD1|many
CASSLTGGNSPLHF
TGTGCCAGCAGCCTCACAGGGGGTAATTCACCCCTCCACTTT
>TRBV6-5|TRBJ2-1|NA|many
CASSTGNEQFF
TGTGCCAGCAGTACAGGGAATGAGCAGTTCTTC
>TRBV6-6|TRBJ2-3|NA|NA
CASKPGQYTDTQYF
TGTGCCAGCAAACCGGGTCAATACACAGATACGCAGTATTTT
>TRBV20-1|TRBJ2-3|NA|NA
CSARDTSGGTDTQYF
TGCAGTGCTAGAGACACTTCTGGGGGGACAGATACGCAGTATTTT
>TRBV3-1|TRBJ2-1|NA|once
CASSQDHLVQETQFF
TGTGCCAGCAGCCAAGACCACTTGGTCCAAGAGACCCAGTTCTTC
>TRBV29-1|TRBJ1-1|NA|NA
CSVGSRNAEAFF
TGCAGCGTTGGGTCGAGAAATGCTGAAGCTTTCTTT
>TRBV10-2|TRBJ1-1|NA|NA
CASSDSTGEAFF
TGCGCCAGCAGTGATTCGACAGGTGAAGCTTTCTTT
>TRBV7-3|TRBJ1-2|NA|NA
CASSTETQGRYGYTF
TGTGCCAGCAGCACTGAGACCCAGGGGAGATATGGCTACACCTTC
>TRBV5-1|TRBJ2-2|NA|few
CASSLGRGSGELFF
TGCGCCAGCAGCTTGGGCCGGGGTTCCGGGGAGCTGTTTTTT